A single sample is the source of the 32 T cell receptor beta chains below, sequenced in a study of regulatory T cells in long-lasting Graves disease. The time point is: newly diagnosed GD, antithyroid drugs for less than 3 months. The TCR library was prepared using RNA isolated from PBMCs. Assembly of TCR beta libraries relied on iRepertoire HTBI primers together with Arm-PCR of CDR3 regions. TCRdb processed the multiplex PCR reads anew with MiXCR; each CDR3 protein has one entry. The sample shows about 530,000 distinct CDR3 sequences, about 15% of them seen only once. These data also featured in a second study, about T cells in Graves' hyperthyroidism and ophthalmopathy.

The input for sequencing was peripheral blood mononuclear cells (PBMCs), taken at new diagnosis, from a patient treated with antithyroid drugs. The origin of the receptors is a woman aged 35-65 years with Graves disease.

The V and J genes are TRBV4-1 and TRBJ2-3; maybe TRBD1 (6 bases). V was clipped by 3 bases and J by 6 bases, with 13 bases between them. CDR3 length: 14 amino acids. Germline V lookup: CDR1 MGHRA, CDR2 YSYEKL. The CDR3 region is CASSQALGADTQYF. As DNA, the CDR3 is TGCGCCAGCAGCCAGGCCCTGGGGGCGGATACGCAGTATTTT.

This clonotype was seen ten or more times. This chain uses TRBV11-2 with TRBJ1-1; D is uncertain. Trimming shortened V by 0 bases and J by 4 bases, and 9 bases separated the two germline ends. CDR1 is SGHAT, CDR2 FQNNGV, per germline. This CDR3 has 14 amino acids. This CDR3 reads CASSLDGGVTEAFF. The DNA for the CDR3 is TGTGCCAGCAGCTTAGATGGCGGTGTCACTGAAGCTTTCTTT.

This clonotype was recorded at least ten times. The J gene is TRBJ2-7, the V gene TRBV30; tentative D call: TRBD1 (6 bases). The V and J ends lost 4 bases and 4 bases respectively, with 8 bases between them. The CDR3 runs 11 residues. Germline V CDR1 and CDR2: GTSNPN, SVGIG (reference sequence). In nucleotides, the CDR3 is TGTGCCTGGACAGGGGTGTACGAGCAGTACTTC. Amino acids: CAWTGVYEQYF.

J is TRBJ2-2 and V is TRBV30, with 7 bases lining up with TRBD1. The trim removed 5 bases at V and 6 bases at J, leaving 6 bases unmatched. Looked up from germline, CDR1 is GTSNPN and CDR2 is SVGIG (reference sequence). There are 13 residues in the CDR3. CDR3 bases: TGTGCCTGGGAACCGACAGGGTCCGGGGAGCTGTTTTTT. It translates to CAWEPTGSGELFF.

This clonotype came up a few times. The chain couples TRBV9 to TRBJ1-1; D is unresolved. Germline CDR1 is SGDLS and CDR2 is YYNGEE. The length of the CDR3 is 15 residues. Trimming took off 4 bases at V and 2 bases at J, with 15 bases between the two ends. The CDR3 sequence: CASSPHVGLNTEAFF. The CDR3 coding sequence is TGTGCCAGCAGCCCCCATGTTGGGCTAAACACTGAAGCTTTCTTT.

This clonotype has just a few counts. The V call is TRBV3-1, the J call TRBJ2-7, with TRBD2 matching over 10 bases. The V gene's germline CDR1 is LGHDT and CDR2 YNNKEL (reference sequence). This CDR3 region has 15 residues. V trimming: 6 bases; J trimming: 1 base; junction bases outside the gene matches: 6. The CDR3 loop is CASSQWTSGSYEQYF. In DNA form, the CDR3 reads TGTGCCAGCAGTCAGTGGACTAGCGGATCCTACGAGCAGTACTTC.

There are a few counts of this clonotype. The rearrangement uses TRBV30 and TRBJ2-1, with D possibly being TRBD1 or TRBD2 (5 bases each). The CDR3 is made up of 12 amino acids. Germline V lookup: CDR1 GTSNPN, CDR2 SVGIG (reference sequence). With 8 bases removed from V and 10 bases from J, the gap between germline ends came to 18 bases. CDR3 bases: TGTGCCCGGGGACCCCTACTAGGGGAGCAGTTCTTC. It is translated as CARGPLLGEQFF.

On this clonotype: This sequence may be a read error, since a much larger clone differs from it by one base. V and J are TRBV3-1 and TRBJ2-5; 7 nucleotides match TRBD2. V lost 1 base to trimming and J lost 5 bases; unmatched junction nucleotides: 4. Germline CDR1 LGHDT, CDR2 YNNKEL (reference sequence). The length of the CDR3 is 14 residues. The CDR3 nucleotides are TGTGCCAGCAGCCAAGGCAACGGGGGGGAGACCCAGTACTTC. Translated, it gives CASSQGNGGETQYF.

This clonotype occurred many times. V is TRBV20-1 and J is TRBJ2-1; 8 bases fit TRBD2. The CDR3 covers 12 residues. The germline V gene encodes CDR1 DFQATT and CDR2 SNEGSKA (reference sequence). Losses at the gene ends were 6 bases for V and 6 bases for J; bases not matched to a gene: 4. In DNA form, the CDR3 reads TGCAGTGCAGTTAGCGGGGCCAATGAGCAGTTCTTC. As protein: CSAVSGANEQFF.

This clonotype has a count of ten or more. The V and J genes are TRBV2 and TRBJ1-5; D is undetermined. In germline, CDR1 is SNHLY, CDR2 FYNNEI. CDR3 length: 12 amino acids. Between the trimmed V and J ends, which lost 1 base and 9 bases, there was a span of 7 bases. Here the CDR3 reads CASSEEFPPQHF. CDR3 bases: TGTGCCAGCAGTGAAGAGTTTCCGCCCCAGCATTTT.

This clonotype was observed at least ten times. The V call is TRBV3-1, the J call TRBJ1-3, with D maybe TRBD1 (5 bases). Germline assignment: CDR1 LGHDT and CDR2 YNNKEL (reference sequence). V lost 5 bases, J lost 0 bases, and 11 bases lay in between. The CDR3 has 15 amino acids. The CDR3 DNA is TGTGCCAGCAGCTCGGAGGGGAGCTCTGGAAACACCATATATTTT. The encoded protein is CASSSEGSSGNTIYF.

This clonotype was seen ten or more times. CDR3 amino acids: CASSPYYEQYF. CDR3 bases: TGTGCCAGCAGCCCTTACTACGAGCAGTACTTC. V usage is TRBV11-2 and J usage is TRBJ2-7; D gene uncertain. V was shortened by 5 bases and J by 3 bases, with 5 bases between the two germline ends. The CDR3 totals 11 residues. Looked up from germline, CDR1 is SGHAT and CDR2 is FQNNGV.

This clonotype has a count of ten or more. The V call is TRBV2, the J call TRBJ1-2; D call uncertain. Per the germline V gene, CDR1 is SNHLY and CDR2 is FYNNEI. The CDR3 is 13 residues long. Trimming cost V 6 bases and J 0 bases, with 8 bases left between them. The CDR3 DNA reads as TGTGCCAGCAGGGGCCCCCCTAACTATGGCTACACCTTC. Protein product: CASRGPPNYGYTF.

This clonotype was counted at least ten times. The chain employs TRBV2 and TRBJ2-3; 8 bases align to TRBD2. This CDR3 has 16 residues. The V and J ends lost 5 bases and 2 bases, in that order; junction bases with no gene match: 9. The germline V gene has CDR1 SNHLY and CDR2 FYNNEI. The CDR3 protein is CASSISSGLLTDTQYF. The CDR3 DNA is TGTGCCAGCAGTATCTCTAGCGGGTTACTCACAGATACGCAGTATTTT.

The V and J genes are TRBV19 and TRBJ1-2; D gene uncertain. The V end lost 3 bases, the J end lost 3 bases, and 2 bases lay between the germline ends. The CDR3 has 11 amino acids. Looked up from germline, CDR1 is LNHDA and CDR2 is SQIVND (reference sequence). This CDR3 is CASSMDYGYTF. The CDR3, as DNA: TGTGCCAGTAGTATGGACTATGGCTACACCTTC.

This clonotype was found many times. The gene calls are TRBV11-2 and TRBJ2-1; no clear D. Between the trimmed V and J ends, which lost 1 base and 12 bases, there was a span of 13 bases. Germline CDR1 and CDR2: SGHAT and FQNNGV. CDR3 length equals 13 residues. The CDR3 coding sequence is TGTGCCAGCAGCTTAGTTTCCGCCGGCGGGCAGTTCTTC. It is translated as CASSLVSAGGQFF.

This clonotype was observed many times. V gene TRBV12-3 or TRBV12-4 combines with J gene TRBJ1-1; no reliable D call. V was shortened by 6 bases and J by 5 bases, with 16 bases between the two germline ends. The CDR3 length is 14 residues. In DNA form, the CDR3 reads TGTGCCAGCAGCCCTCCGGGCCTCGGAACTGAAGCTTTCTTT. This encodes CASSPPGLGTEAFF.

This clonotype was counted ten times or more. The chain has TRBV18 and TRBJ1-1; TRBD1 matches at 9 bases. The CDR3 has 11 amino acids. Trimming at V came to 8 bases and at J to 10 bases, leaving 5 bases not matched to a gene. From germline, CDR1 is KGHSH and CDR2 LQKENI. The CDR3 protein is CASATGGLAFF. CDR3 DNA: TGTGCCAGCGCGACAGGGGGGCTAGCTTTCTTT.

This clonotype was seen repeatedly, ten times or more. The V and J genes are TRBV12-3 or TRBV12-4 and TRBJ1-1; D unresolved. V gave up 3 bases and J gave up 1 base, with 9 bases separating them. The CDR3 contains 14 residues. CDR3 residues: CASSLAGPNTEAFF. The DNA for the CDR3 is TGTGCCAGCAGTTTGGCCGGCCCGAACACTGAAGCTTTCTTT.

To note about this clonotype: Just one base apart from a much larger clone, this may be a read error. V and J are TRBV3-1 and TRBJ1-3; no firm D call. Looked up from germline, CDR1 is LGHDT and CDR2 is YNNKEL (reference sequence). The CDR3 totals 17 residues. The V end was cut by 4 bases, the J end by 0 bases, with 16 bases between. Here the CDR3 reads CASSRAARLNSGNTIYF. The CDR3 nucleotides are TGTGCCAGCAGCCGAGCGGCCAGACTCAACTCTGGAAACACCATATATTTT. Together with reference TRBV3-1 and TRBJ1-3, the CDR3 gives the full variable domain: DTAVSQTPKYLVTQMGNDKSIKCEQNLGHDTMYWYKQDSKKFLKIMFSYNNKELIINETVPNRFSPKSPDKAHLNLHINSLELGDSAVYFCASSRAARLNSGNTIYFGEGSWLTVV.

This clonotype was detected many times. The genes are TRBV6-2 or TRBV6-3 and TRBJ2-7; 8 bases are a match to TRBD1. Per germline, CDR1 MNHEY and CDR2 SVGEGT. V shed 2 bases, J shed 4 bases, and the junction held 4 bases outside the gene matches. The CDR3 extends over 14 amino acids. CDR3 sequence (DNA): TGTGCCAGCAGTTACAGGACAGGGAGTTACGAGCAGTACTTC. As protein: CASSYRTGSYEQYF.

Worth noting for this clonotype: A much larger clone differs from this one at a single base, so this may be a read error. CDR3 protein: CSARAPTTNDYGYTF. CDR3 bases: TGCAGTGCTAGAGCCCCGACAACTAACGACTATGGCTACACCTTC. The V call is TRBV20-1, the J call TRBJ1-2; D is unclear. The germline V gene has CDR1 DFQATT and CDR2 SNEGSKA (reference sequence). V lost 1 base, J lost 3 bases, and 15 bases lay in between. This CDR3 region has 15 residues.

With respect to this clonotype: One base away lies a much larger clone, so this may be a sequencing read error. J is TRBJ1-1 and V is TRBV10-3; D gene ambiguous. This CDR3 comprises 14 residues. V shed 4 bases and J shed 5 bases, with 14 bases lying between them. The germline CDR1 and CDR2 sequences are ENHRY and SYGVKD. The CDR3 region is CAISGRRGGTEAFF. The CDR3 DNA is TGTGCCATCAGTGGACGTCGGGGTGGGACTGAAGCTTTCTTT.

This clonotype was picked up a small number of times. V and J are TRBV6-1 and TRBJ2-4, with D tentatively TRBD2 (7 bases). CDR1 is MNHNS and CDR2 is SASEGT in the germline V gene. V was trimmed by 4 bases and J by 0 bases, leaving 10 bases between them. CDR3 size: 15 residues. This CDR3 is CASSGGGGAKNIQYF. The CDR3 DNA sequence: TGTGCCAGCAGTGGAGGGGGGGGAGCCAAAAACATTCAGTACTTC.

This clonotype was seen ten or more times. The chain couples TRBV13 to TRBJ2-3, with 7 nucleotides matching TRBD1. Germline-derived CDR1 and CDR2 are PRHDT and FYEKMQ (reference sequence). V was clipped by 0 bases and J by 3 bases; unmatched bases: 6. The CDR3 sequence is 16 residues long. In nucleotides, the CDR3 is TGTGCCAGCAGCTTAGGGACAGGGAAAAGGACAGATACGCAGTATTTT. This encodes CASSLGTGKRTDTQYF.

The table lists this clonotype with many counts. This chain uses TRBV14 with TRBJ2-5; unclear D gene. V was cut by 4 bases and J by 2 bases, with 17 bases left in between. CDR1 is SGHDN and CDR2 is FVKESK in the germline V gene. The CDR3 has 16 amino acids. CDR3 sequence reads: CASSRTWGKIQETQYF. CDR3 DNA sequence: TGTGCCAGCAGCCGTACGTGGGGAAAAATACAAGAGACCCAGTACTTC.

This clonotype was seen many times. The V gene is TRBV5-1, the J gene TRBJ1-2, with 8 bases that match TRBD1. This CDR3 has 13 amino acids. The ends lost 4 bases at V and 7 bases at J; junction bases unmatched: 6. Germline CDR1 SGHRS, CDR2 YFSETQ. The CDR3, as DNA: TGCGCCAGCAGCGTCCGACAGGGGAGTGGCTACACCTTC. Protein sequence: CASSVRQGSGYTF.

In its sample, this clonotype was seen many times. The chain combines TRBV3-1 with TRBJ1-2, with 7 bases aligning to TRBD1. V dropped 2 bases and J dropped 3; count of bases not matched to a gene: 3. This CDR3 spans 14 amino acids. Germline V gene lookup returns CDR1 LGHDT and CDR2 YNNKEL (reference sequence). In DNA form, the CDR3 reads TGTGCCAGCAGCCAAATGACAGGGCACTATGGCTACACCTTC. Translated, it gives CASSQMTGHYGYTF.

This clonotype was seen more than once but under ten times. The CDR3 nucleotides are TGTGCCACCAGTGACCAGAGTCCAGGGAGGGATGAGCAGTTCTTC. Protein: CATSDQSPGRDEQFF. The chain couples TRBV24-1 to TRBJ2-1; 7 bases fit TRBD2. The CDR3 consists of 15 residues. V trimming: 4 bases; J trimming: 8 bases; junction bases outside the gene matches: 10. Per germline, CDR1 KGHDR and CDR2 SFDVKD.

This clonotype was counted a few times. The chain couples TRBV5-1 to TRBJ1-2, with a tentative D call TRBD1 (6 bases). Trimming removed 0 bases from V and 7 bases from J, with 13 bases in between. Germline lookup yields CDR1 SGHRS and CDR2 YFSETQ. The CDR3 loop spans 14 amino acids. The CDR3 sequence is CASSLVGGSVGYTF. DNA of the CDR3: TGCGCCAGCAGCTTGGTAGGGGGATCGGTTGGCTACACCTTC.

The chain links TRBV10-3 to TRBJ2-7, with TRBD1 matching over 11 bases. The CDR3 loop spans 15 amino acids. Germline lookup yields CDR1 ENHRY and CDR2 SYGVKD. The ends lost 4 bases at V and 5 bases at J; junction bases unmatched: 7. CDR3 amino acids: CAISGDRGERNEQYF. CDR3 DNA: TGTGCCATCAGTGGGGACAGGGGGGAGAGAAACGAGCAGTACTTC.

This clonotype has at least ten counts. The genes are TRBV18 and TRBJ2-5, with D unresolved. This CDR3 has 14 amino acids. Germline V gives CDR1 KGHSH, CDR2 LQKENI. Trimming took off 3 bases at V and 0 bases at J, with 8 bases between the two ends. This CDR3 reads CASSPSSDQETQYF. The DNA of the CDR3 is TGTGCCAGCTCACCCTCCAGCGACCAAGAGACCCAGTACTTC.